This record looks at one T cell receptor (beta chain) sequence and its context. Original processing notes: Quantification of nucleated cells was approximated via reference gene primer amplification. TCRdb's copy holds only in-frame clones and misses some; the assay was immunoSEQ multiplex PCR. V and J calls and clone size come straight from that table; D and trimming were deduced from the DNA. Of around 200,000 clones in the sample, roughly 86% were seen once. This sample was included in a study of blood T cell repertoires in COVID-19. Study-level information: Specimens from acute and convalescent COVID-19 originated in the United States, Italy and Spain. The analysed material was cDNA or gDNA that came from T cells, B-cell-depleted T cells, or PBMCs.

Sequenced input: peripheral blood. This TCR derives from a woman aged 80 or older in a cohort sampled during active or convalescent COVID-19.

CDR3 amino acids: CASSLAPGHLNTEAFF. Here the CDR3 DNA reads TGTGCCAGCTCACTTGCCCCGGGACATTTGAACACTGAAGCTTTCTTT. This chain links TRBV18 with TRBJ1-1; perhaps TRBD1 as D (6 bases). The CDR3 has 16 residues. Germline V gene data show CDR1 as KGHSH and CDR2 as LQKENI. Trimming took 4 bases from V and 0 from J, leaving 15 bases between them.